This TCR beta chain was documented in a study of response to subunit inactivated influenza vaccine. MiXCR, run by TCRdb on the RT-PCR reads, gives a single entry per CDR3 protein. The data hold 530,000 or so distinct CDR3 sequences, with 12% observed a single time. The junction had 1 base not matched to a gene; V was cut back by 2 bases and J by 1 base. Germline CDR1 reads DFQATT; CDR2 reads SNEGSKA (reference sequence). The CDR3 loop spans 15 amino acids. The genes are TRBV20-1 and TRBJ2-5; 13 bases align to TRBD2. Sequencing used PBMCs from blood, obtained on the day of vaccination. The sequence was obtained from a man between 50 and 59 years old who received an inactivated influenza vaccine. CDR3 protein: CSARRLAGGQETQYF. Written as DNA, the CDR3 is TGCAGTGCTAGAAGACTAGCGGGAGGCCAAGAGACCCAGTACTTC.